These 8 T cell receptor beta chains were all obtained from the same sample, sequenced in a study of Tregs in tolerant kidney transplant recipients. No antigen is known for these receptors. Generated by immunoSEQ multiplex PCR, the TCRdb table keeps only in-frame clones and is missing some. The table includes roughly 16,000 clones, more than 60% detected once. Material: Tregs from blood cultured with allogeneic cells. These receptors came from a human donor in good health.

This clone was picked up a small number of times. The chain uses TRBV6-5 and TRBJ1-5, with D perhaps matching TRBD1 (5 bases). The germline CDR1 and CDR2 sequences are MNHEY and SVGAGI. V dropped 6 bases and J dropped 13 bases, with 16 bases sitting between them. There are 12 residues in the CDR3. CDR3 in amino acids: CASSRTGDRQHF. In DNA, the CDR3 is TGTGCCAGCAGCCGTACAGGCGACAGACAGCATTTT.

The genes are TRBV30 and TRBJ2-2, with TRBD2 matching over 16 bases. CDR1 is GTSNPN, CDR2 SVGIG, per germline (reference sequence). CDR3 length: 18 amino acids. V was pared by 2 bases and J by 4 bases, with 7 bases of the junction left unmatched. The CDR3 reads CAWSLGTSGGARTGELFF. CDR3 DNA sequence: TGTGCCTGGAGTTTAGGGACTAGCGGGGGGGCACGCACCGGGGAGCTGTTTTTT.

The chain joins TRBV4-1 to TRBJ1-1, with D hard to call. Germline CDR1 MGHRA, CDR2 YSYEKL. The CDR3 is 13 amino acids. Trimming left V 1 base short and J 0 bases short, with 3 bases between. CDR3 loop: CASSQVVNTEAFF. The CDR3 coding sequence is TGCGCCAGCAGCCAAGTTGTGAACACTGAAGCTTTCTTT.

Regarding this clone: A junction boundary mismatches the germline segment, possibly from a read error. V and J are TRBV2 and TRBJ2-4; 11 nucleotides agree with TRBD2. Germline V gives CDR1 SNHLY, CDR2 FYNNEI. This CDR3 is 13 amino acids long. CDR3 amino acids: CASQRLAGLNRNF. The CDR3 DNA sequence: TGTGCCAGCCAGAGACTAGCGGGACTGAATCGGAACTTC.

This chain uses TRBV5-6 with TRBJ1-1; D possibly corresponds to TRBD1 (5 bases). CDR3 length: 14 residues. Trimming left V 7 bases short and J 5 bases short, with 18 bases between. Germline CDR1 and CDR2: SGHDT and YYEEEE. The CDR3 DNA is TGTGCCAGCTGCCCTTCCGCGGGGGGAACTGAAGCTTTCTTT. It is translated as CASCPSAGGTEAFF.

This clone was counted only a few times. The V and J genes are TRBV23-1 and TRBJ2-7; D is undetermined. Being an ORF, TRBV23-1 has a function that is uncertain. The CDR3 runs to 14 residues. Trimming stripped 4 bases from V and 0 bases from J, with 10 bases between. DNA for the CDR3: TGCGCCAGCAGTCCCCCCAAGGCCTCCTACGAGCAGTACTTC. This encodes CASSPPKASYEQYF.

V is TRBV10-3 and J is TRBJ1-5; 8 bases agree with TRBD1. The germline CDR1 and CDR2 sequences are ENHRY and SYGVKD. The V segment lost 3 bases and the J segment 7 bases; nucleotides outside the gene matches: 8. The CDR3 covers 15 residues. Here the CDR3 reads CAISEGQGAGQPQHF. Written as DNA, the CDR3 is TGTGCCATCAGTGAAGGGCAGGGGGCTGGGCAGCCCCAGCATTTT.

This chain links TRBV11-3 with TRBJ2-5; tentative D call: TRBD2 (5 bases). The germline CDR1 and CDR2 sequences are SGHNT and YENEEA. CDR3 length: 14 amino acids. Between the trimmed V and J ends, which lost 5 bases and 4 bases, there was a span of 14 bases. This CDR3 is CASSPARGGETQYF. CDR3 coding DNA: TGTGCCAGCAGCCCCGCGAGAGGAGGAGAGACCCAGTACTTC.